This entry concerns a single T cell receptor (beta chain). Its specificity is not known. Patients newly diagnosed with hyperthyroidism, under 2 months' duration, were aged 18 to 65, the study reports. Excluded: other autoimmune disease, uncontrolled infection, pregnancy or lactation. RNA served as the template for amplifying TCR beta CDR3 regions. Investigators did first-round RT-PCR with HTBI primers, then second-round multiplex PCR. TCRdb reanalysed the multiplex PCR reads using MiXCR and keeps one entry per CDR3 protein. The table lists around 1.1 million distinct CDR3 sequences, 35% to 40% of them singletons. The trim removed 6 bases at V and 3 bases at J, leaving 11 bases unmatched. The CDR3 length is 15 residues. The data were obtained in a study of Graves' ophthalmopathy and Graves' hyperthyroidism. Whole-study findings and limits: The model predicted progression of ophthalmopathy with a sensitivity of 60% to 71%, and its specificity was under 75%.

The receptor comes from an adult man with Graves' hyperthyroidism. The sequenced sample was peripheral blood or thyroid tissue (not recorded which). The chain is built from TRBV12-3 or TRBV12-4 and TRBJ2-7; 7 nucleotides match TRBD1. CDR3 in amino acids: CASRGQRPNNYEQYF. CDR3 bases: TGTGCCAGCAGGGGACAGAGACCAAACAACTACGAGCAGTACTTC.